This entry lists 22 T cell receptor beta chains sequenced from one sample in a study of T-cell reconstitution after alpha-beta-depleted transplantation in children. Unique molecular identifiers were incorporated during preparation of the TCRbeta library. MiXCR was run by TCRdb on the PCR reads, yielding one entry per CDR3 protein. The repertoire holds 15,000 to 20,000 distinct CDR3 sequences, 5% to 5.5% seen once, with about 7.3% in the top ten. Here the sequenced sample was PBMCs, taken before TCRalphabeta/CD19-depleted stem cell transplant. Receptors were obtained from a boy between 5 and 17 years old with acute lymphoblastic leukemia, due to receive a stem cell transplant.

The sample holds many counts of this clonotype. The chain has TRBV11-2 and TRBJ2-2, with 12 bases that match TRBD2. Germline V gene sequence: CDR1 SGHAT, CDR2 FQNNGV. This CDR3 has 17 amino acids. J lost 5 bases, V lost 0 bases, and 4 bases had no gene match. CDR3 nucleotide sequence: TGTGCCAGCAGCTTAGAACCTAGCGGGAGGGCTACCGGGGAGCTGTTTTTT. Translated, it gives CASSLEPSGRATGELFF.

This clonotype was observed many times. The CDR3, as DNA: TGCGCCAGCAGCCCGGGGACAGAAAGACGGTATTTT. Protein product: CASSPGTERRYF. This chain connects TRBV5-1 to TRBJ2-3; 7 bases map to TRBD1. The CDR3 is 12 residues long. With 4 bases clipped from V and 14 bases from J, the junction kept 10 bases outside the gene matches. Germline-derived CDR1 and CDR2 are SGHRS and YFSETQ.

This clonotype was observed many times. V and J are TRBV5-5 and TRBJ2-3; 10 bases agree with TRBD2. Looked up from germline, CDR1 is SGHKS and CDR2 is YYEKEE (reference sequence). V lost 4 bases to trimming and J lost 0 bases; unmatched junction nucleotides: 11. This CDR3 spans 18 amino acids. The CDR3 loop reads CASSKGLARQASTDTQYF. Here the CDR3 DNA reads TGTGCCAGCAGCAAGGGACTAGCGAGGCAAGCTAGCACAGATACGCAGTATTTT.

This clonotype was picked up many times. The rearrangement joins TRBV18 to TRBJ1-1; tentative D call: TRBD1 (6 bases). CDR3 length equals 15 residues. The germline V and J ends were trimmed by 6 bases and 2 bases, with 16 bases remaining between them. Germline CDR1 KGHSH, CDR2 LQKENI. CDR3 sequence (DNA): TGTGCCAGCTCGTCATACAGGGAGGCAAACACTGAAGCTTTCTTT. Protein sequence: CASSSYREANTEAFF. Full variable domain (rest looked up from reference TRBV18 and TRBJ1-1): NAGVMQNPRHLVRRRGQEARLRCSPMKGHSHVYWYRQLPEEGLKFMVYLQKENIIDESGMPKERFSAEFPKEGPSILRIQQVVRGDSAAYFCASSSYREANTEAFFGQGTRLTVV.

This clonotype was found many times. The chain employs TRBV20-1 and TRBJ1-2, with TRBD1 as a possible D gene (5 bases). CDR1 DFQATT and CDR2 SNEGSKA come from the germline V gene (reference sequence). CDR3 length equals 10 residues. V lost 5 bases, J lost 6 bases, and 7 bases lay in between. The CDR3 DNA is TGCAGTGCTGGGGACGATGGCTACACCTTC. It translates to CSAGDDGYTF.

The rearrangement joins TRBV4-1 to TRBJ1-2, with 7 bases identical to TRBD1. The germline V gene has CDR1 MGHRA and CDR2 YSYEKL. Trimming removed 1 base from V and 6 bases from J; junction bases left unmatched: 5. There are 14 residues in the CDR3. CDR3 in DNA: TGCGCCAGCAGCCAAGTAGGGGGCGTGGATGGCTACACCTTC. Translation: CASSQVGGVDGYTF.

This clonotype was picked up many times. This chain joins TRBV5-1 and TRBJ2-2; D gene ambiguous. The CDR3 spans 16 residues. V lost 0 bases and J lost 0, with 9 bases in between. Germline values: CDR1 SGHRS, CDR2 YFSETQ. CDR3 amino acids: CASSLDPGANTGELFF. CDR3 bases: TGCGCCAGCAGCTTGGATCCAGGCGCGAACACCGGGGAGCTGTTTTTT.

This clonotype was observed at least ten times. The rearrangement links TRBV19 to TRBJ2-1, with a tentative D call TRBD2 (5 bases). The CDR3 runs to 14 residues. CDR1 and CDR2 (germline): LNHDA, SQIVND (reference sequence). The germline V and J ends were trimmed by 4 bases and 0 bases, with 7 bases remaining between them. The CDR3 region is CASSRRSSYNEQFF. The CDR3 DNA sequence: TGTGCCAGTAGTAGGAGGAGCTCCTACAATGAGCAGTTCTTC. Looking up the rest from reference TRBV19 and TRBJ2-1 gives the full variable domain: DGGITQSPKYLFRKEGQNVTLSCEQNLNHDAMYWYRQDPGQGLRLIYYSQIVNDFQKGDIAEGYSVSREKKESFPLTVTSAQKNPTAFYLCASSRRSSYNEQFFGPGTRLTVL.

This clonotype was counted at least ten times. For the CDR3, the DNA is TGTGCCAGCATGAACTTCGGTTCCTACAATGAGCAGTTCTTC. This codes for CASMNFGSYNEQFF. The genes are TRBV27 and TRBJ2-1, with no clear D. CDR1 and CDR2 (germline): MNHEY, SMNVEV (reference sequence). The CDR3 length is 14 residues. V was shortened by 7 bases and J by 1 base, with 11 bases between the two germline ends.

This clonotype appeared many times. The genes are TRBV19 and TRBJ1-5; D is unresolved. CDR3 length: 14 amino acids. Trimming stripped 5 bases from V and 0 bases from J, with 8 bases between. Looked up from germline, CDR1 is LNHDA and CDR2 is SQIVND (reference sequence). CDR3 amino acids: CASSERYSNQPQHF. CDR3 in DNA: TGTGCCAGTAGTGAACGGTATAGCAATCAGCCCCAGCATTTT.

By share, this clonotype counts as medium-sized. The chain combines TRBV12-3 or TRBV12-4 with TRBJ1-1; 9 bases are shared with TRBD1. V shed 5 bases and J 11 bases; nucleotides not matched to a gene: 12. This CDR3 has 14 residues. CDR3 in amino acids: CASSPLGTGWLAFF. In DNA form, the CDR3 reads TGTGCCAGCAGTCCTCTCGGGACAGGGTGGTTGGCTTTCTTT.

This clonotype was recorded at least ten times. CDR3 coding DNA: TGTGCCAGCAGCTCGGACAGGGGGGAGACCCAGTACTTC. Translation: CASSSDRGETQYF. The rearrangement joins TRBV7-2 to TRBJ2-5, with 10 bases lining up with TRBD1. This CDR3 comprises 13 residues. Germline CDR1 reads SGHTA; CDR2 reads FQGNSA. V lost 4 bases and J lost 5; bases outside the gene matches: 1.

This clonotype was counted ten times or more. The chain recombines TRBV20-1 with TRBJ1-2, with TRBD1 matching 11 bases. The CDR3 contains 17 residues. V shed 4 bases, J shed 2 bases, and the junction held 12 bases outside the gene matches. In germline, CDR1 is DFQATT, CDR2 SNEGSKA (reference sequence). In DNA, the CDR3 is TGCAGTGCTACCACCTCCCTGGACAGGGGGCAAAACTATGGCTACACCTTC. As protein: CSATTSLDRGQNYGYTF.

This clonotype was seen repeatedly, ten times or more. This sequence joins TRBV7-2 and TRBJ1-1; D perhaps matches TRBD1 (6 bases). Trimming left V 6 bases short and J 5 bases short, with 16 bases between. CDR3 length: 14 residues. Germline-derived CDR1 and CDR2 are SGHTA and FQGNSA. CDR3 DNA sequence: TGTGCCAGCAGTTTCGAGGGGGGCCTAACTGAAGCTTTCTTT. Its translation is CASSFEGGLTEAFF.

The table lists this clonotype with many counts. The J gene is TRBJ2-1, the V gene TRBV10-3, with TRBD2 matching over 7 bases. The CDR3 loop spans 17 amino acids. Germline V gene data show CDR1 as ENHRY and CDR2 as SYGVKD. After removal of 0 bases from V and 3 bases from J, the junction contained 8 bases not matched to a gene. The DNA of the CDR3 is TGTGCCATCAGTGAGTCGATGGCTAGCGGCGACTACAATGAGCAGTTCTTC. It encodes CAISESMASGDYNEQFF.

Sample share makes this clonotype medium-sized. The rearrangement joins TRBV7-9 to TRBJ1-1; D remains ambiguous. Germline V gives CDR1 SEHNR, CDR2 FQNEAQ (reference sequence). Trimming took 6 bases from V and 6 from J, leaving 11 bases between them. This CDR3 has 12 residues. The CDR3 is CASRFTLSEAFF. The CDR3 nucleotides are TGTGCCAGCAGGTTTACCTTGTCTGAAGCTTTCTTT. Using reference TRBV7-9 and TRBJ1-1 for the parts outside the CDR3, the full variable domain is DTGVSQNPRHKITKRGQNVTFRCDPISEHNRLYWYRQTLGQGPEFLTYFQNEAQLEKSRLLSDRFSAERPKGSFSTLEIQRTEQGDSAMYLCASRFTLSEAFFGQGTRLTVV.

Ten or more counts support this clonotype. The chain joins TRBV28 to TRBJ1-4, with D possibly TRBD1 on 6 matching bases. The CDR3 loop spans 16 amino acids. Germline values: CDR1 MDHEN, CDR2 SYDVKM. The V gene lost 1 base and the J gene lost 3 bases, with 12 bases spanning the gap. In nucleotides, the CDR3 is TGTGCCAGCAGTTTATCCGGAGGGGGTCCTAATGAAAAACTGTTTTTT. This gives the protein CASSLSGGGPNEKLFF.

At least ten counts were recorded for this clonotype. CDR3 coding DNA: TGCAGTGCGGATCAGACAGGGGCCAATGAGCAGTTCTTC. It codes for CSADQTGANEQFF. This chain uses TRBV20-1 with TRBJ2-1; TRBD1 agrees at 8 bases. CDR1 and CDR2 (germline): DFQATT, SNEGSKA (reference sequence). This CDR3 comprises 13 residues. V gave up 6 bases and J gave up 6 bases; unmatched junction bases: 7.

This clonotype was observed many times. This rearrangement joins TRBV14 to TRBJ1-1; TRBD1 is a possible D gene (5 bases). This CDR3 has 15 residues. The ends were cut back, 1 base at V and 3 bases at J, with 12 bases in the middle. Per germline, CDR1 SGHDN and CDR2 FVKESK. For the CDR3, the DNA is TGTGCCAGCAGCCAAGGATTGGGGCGTTACACTGAAGCTTTCTTT. Translation: CASSQGLGRYTEAFF.

This chain uses TRBV24-1 with TRBJ2-5; weak D call: TRBD2 (5 bases). In germline, CDR1 is KGHDR, CDR2 SFDVKD. Trimming cost V 5 bases and J 4 bases, with 10 bases left between them. This CDR3 is built from 13 residues. The CDR3 loop is CATSVAGGETQYF. CDR3 coding DNA: TGTGCCACCAGTGTGGCAGGAGGAGAGACCCAGTACTTC.

At least ten counts were recorded for this clonotype. The J gene is TRBJ2-1, the V gene TRBV7-2, with 8 bases lining up with TRBD1. J was trimmed by 3 bases and V by 4 bases; bases with no gene match: 8. There are 16 residues in the CDR3. CDR1 is SGHTA, CDR2 FQGNSA, per germline. CDR3 coding DNA: TGTGCCAGCAGCTCGCAGGGGGCCCTAGGCTACAATGAGCAGTTCTTC. Its translation: CASSSQGALGYNEQFF.

This clonotype was found many times. The V and J genes are TRBV3-1 and TRBJ2-3; TRBD2 might be the D (6 bases). The CDR3 extends over 19 amino acids. Germline V gene data show CDR1 as LGHDT and CDR2 as YNNKEL (reference sequence). The ends were cut back, 1 base at V and 0 bases at J, with 20 bases in the middle. This CDR3 is CASSQGLVIVIASTDTQYF. As DNA, the CDR3 is TGTGCCAGCAGCCAAGGACTAGTGATAGTTATTGCTAGCACAGATACGCAGTATTTT.